The rows below give T cell receptor beta chains drawn from one sample of a study of blood T cell repertoires in COVID-19. Profiled with immunoSEQ multiplex PCR; TCRdb holds only in-frame clones, not every one. The repertoire holds 90,000 to 120,000 clones, with 84% as singletons. Source material: peripheral blood. The receptors were gathered from a human donor in a cohort sampled during active COVID-19. Both conserved end residues are trimmed from each CDR3.

>TRBJ2-1|TRBV19|14
ASSRMFAGGRDEQF
>TRBJ1-1|TRBV20-1|16
SASPAGQGAIFRTEAF
>TRBJ1-1|TRBV28|15
ASSSLGQGGSKSEAF
>TRBJ2-7|TRBV14|13
ASSQDQVRIYEQY
>TRBJ2-2|TRBV24-1|16
ATSDQEKGGRFAGELF
>TRBJ2-3|TRBV29-1|12
SAKQEPSTDTQY
>TRBJ2-2|TRBV19|14
ASSIIGTSNTGELF
>TRBJ2-1|TRBV7-8|15
ASSLSPAGGSYNEQF
>TRBJ1-6|TRBV5-1|11
ASSLDGGRPLH
>TRBJ2-7|TRBV2|13
ASSDVLAGPYEQY
>TRBJ1-2|TRBV7-9|11
ASSQTGDYGYT
>TRBJ1-1|TRBV6-2/TRBV6-3|13
ASSTLGTPNTEAF
>TRBJ2-7|TRBV9|14
ASSVLGGGSSDEQY
>TRBJ1-2|TRBV6-5|10
ASREPGRGYT
>TRBJ1-3|TRBV9|16
ASSVFDAGTDSGNTIY
>TRBJ2-3|TRBV15|12
ATSKDRGPDTQY
>TRBJ1-1|TRBV6-2/TRBV6-3|12
ASSPPGQGVSAF
>TRBJ1-3|TRBV6-2/TRBV6-3|14
ASSFSRTSSGNTIY
>TRBJ1-2|TRBV3-1/TRBV3-2|11
ASSQDRAYGYT
>TRBJ1-3|TRBV18|14
ASSPWTRASGNTIY
>TRBJ1-1|TRBV5-1|11
ASSLTANTEAF
>TRBJ2-5|TRBV7-9|13
ASSSYQLAGETQY
>TRBJ1-2|TRBV3-1/TRBV3-2|11
ASSQGTTDGYT
>TRBJ2-3|TRBV7-3|14
ASAQGLAGAVDTQY
>TRBJ1-2|TRBV30|13
AWSVQGAPNYGYT
>TRBJ1-1|TRBV24-1|11
ATRTQGNTEAF
>TRBJ1-4|TRBV14|14
ASSQVSGGYREKLF
>TRBJ2-1|TRBV5-4|14
ASSQGTSVSYNEQF
>TRBJ2-7|TRBV10-3|13
AISEDRGSPYEQY
>TRBJ1-2|TRBV7-8|10
ASSRGGWGYT
>TRBJ2-3|TRBV11-2|14
ASSSLAGASTDTQY
>TRBJ1-4|TRBV2|13
ASRARTGGDEKLF